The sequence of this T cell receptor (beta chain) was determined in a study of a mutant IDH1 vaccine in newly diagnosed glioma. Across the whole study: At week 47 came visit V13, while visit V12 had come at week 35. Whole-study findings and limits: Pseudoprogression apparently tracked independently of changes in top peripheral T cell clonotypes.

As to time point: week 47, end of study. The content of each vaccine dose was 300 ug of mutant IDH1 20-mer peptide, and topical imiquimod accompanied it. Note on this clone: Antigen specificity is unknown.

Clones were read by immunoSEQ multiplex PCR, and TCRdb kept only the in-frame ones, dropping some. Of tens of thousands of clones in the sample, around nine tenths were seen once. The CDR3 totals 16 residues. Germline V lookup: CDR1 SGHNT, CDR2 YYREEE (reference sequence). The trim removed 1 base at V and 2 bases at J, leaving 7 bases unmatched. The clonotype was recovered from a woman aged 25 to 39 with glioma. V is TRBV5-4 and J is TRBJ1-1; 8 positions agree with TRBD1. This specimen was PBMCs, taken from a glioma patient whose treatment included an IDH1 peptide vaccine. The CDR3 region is CASSLTLGQVNTEAFF. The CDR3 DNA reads TGTGCCAGCAGCTTGACTTTGGGACAGGTCAACACTGAAGCTTTCTTT.